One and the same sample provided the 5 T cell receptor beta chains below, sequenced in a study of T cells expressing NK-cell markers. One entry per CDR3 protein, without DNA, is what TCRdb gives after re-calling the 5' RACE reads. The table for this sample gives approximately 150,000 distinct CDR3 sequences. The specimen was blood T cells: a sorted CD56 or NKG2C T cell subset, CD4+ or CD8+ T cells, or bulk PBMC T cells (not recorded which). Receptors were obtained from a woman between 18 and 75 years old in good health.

The CDR3 spells CASSQPTGNEQYF. The V and J genes are TRBV3-1 and TRBJ2-7; TCRdb gives TRBD1 as the D gene, but with no DNA this cannot be confirmed. CDR1 and CDR2 from the germline V gene are LGHDT and YNNKEL (reference sequence). This CDR3 contains 13 residues.

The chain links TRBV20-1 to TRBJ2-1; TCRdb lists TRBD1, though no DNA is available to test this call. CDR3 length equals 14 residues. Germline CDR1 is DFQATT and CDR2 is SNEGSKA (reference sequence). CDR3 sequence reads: CSAREQGKYNEQFF.

CDR3 sequence reads: CASSLGAQLSYNEQFF. The chain links TRBV5-1 to TRBJ2-1; TCRdb selects TRBD1, and the lack of DNA leaves this call unchecked. The CDR3 has 16 amino acids. Germline V CDR1 and CDR2: SGHRS, YFSETQ.

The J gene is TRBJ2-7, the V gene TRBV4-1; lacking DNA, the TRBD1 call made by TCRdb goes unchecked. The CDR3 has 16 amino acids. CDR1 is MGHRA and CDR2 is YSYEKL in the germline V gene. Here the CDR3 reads CASSQLGTGSSYEQYF.

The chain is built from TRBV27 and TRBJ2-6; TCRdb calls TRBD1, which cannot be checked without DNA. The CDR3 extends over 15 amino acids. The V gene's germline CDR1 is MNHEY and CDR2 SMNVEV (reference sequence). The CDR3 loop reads CASSYAGTGANVLTF.